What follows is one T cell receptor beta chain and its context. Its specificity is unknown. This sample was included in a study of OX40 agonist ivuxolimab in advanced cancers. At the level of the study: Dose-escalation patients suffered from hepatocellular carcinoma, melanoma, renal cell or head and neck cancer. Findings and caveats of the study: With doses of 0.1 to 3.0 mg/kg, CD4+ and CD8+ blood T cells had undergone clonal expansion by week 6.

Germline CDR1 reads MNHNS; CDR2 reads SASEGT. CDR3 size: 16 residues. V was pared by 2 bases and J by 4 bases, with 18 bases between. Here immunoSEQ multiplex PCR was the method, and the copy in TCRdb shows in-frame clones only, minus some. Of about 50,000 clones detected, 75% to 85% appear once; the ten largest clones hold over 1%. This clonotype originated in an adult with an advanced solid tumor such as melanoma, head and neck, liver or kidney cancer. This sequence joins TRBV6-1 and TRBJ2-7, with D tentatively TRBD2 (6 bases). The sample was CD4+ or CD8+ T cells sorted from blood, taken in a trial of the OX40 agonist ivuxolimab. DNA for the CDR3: TGTGCCAGCAGTGAAACAGGCAGGGAGGTCCTTTACGAGCAGTACTTC. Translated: CASSETGREVLYEQYF.